Below, 2 T cell receptor beta chains from the same sample are listed, as sequenced in a study of T cells after yellow fever vaccination. TCRdb re-derived calls from the 5' RACE reads in MiXCR, one entry per CDR3 protein. Altogether hundreds of thousands of distinct CDR3 sequences are present, around 4% being singletons, with the ten largest covering less than 25%. This specimen was PBMCs, taken on the day of the yellow fever booster vaccination. The origin of the receptors is a man younger than 35 who received the YFV17D yellow fever vaccine.

On this clonotype itself: A read error may account for a junction end that differs from germline. The V call is TRBV6-2 or TRBV6-3, the J call TRBJ2-7; unclear D gene. This CDR3 is 13 amino acids long. Germline V gives CDR1 MNHEY, CDR2 SVGEGT. CDR3 region: CARSYGPPYEQYF. The CDR3 region has the DNA TGTGCCCGCAGCTACGGGCCTCCCTACGAGCAGTACTTC.

This clonotype is a singleton in its sample. This may be a read error, as it is one base from a much larger clone. V and J are TRBV7-6 and TRBJ2-1; weak D call: TRBD2 (7 bases). Germline loops: CDR1 SGHVS, CDR2 FNYEAQ. There are 13 residues in the CDR3. CDR3 sequence: CASSRGGVNDQFF. The CDR3 nucleotides are TGTGCCAGCAGCCGAGGGGGGGTAAATGACCAGTTCTTC.